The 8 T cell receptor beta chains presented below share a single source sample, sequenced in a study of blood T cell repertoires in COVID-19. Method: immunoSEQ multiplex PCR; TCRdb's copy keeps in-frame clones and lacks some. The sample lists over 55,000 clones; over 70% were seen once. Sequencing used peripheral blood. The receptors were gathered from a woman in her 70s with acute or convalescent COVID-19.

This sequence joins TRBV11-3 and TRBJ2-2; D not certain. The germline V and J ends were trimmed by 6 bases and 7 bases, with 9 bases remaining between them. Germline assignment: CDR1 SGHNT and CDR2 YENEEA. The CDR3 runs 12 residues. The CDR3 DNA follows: TGTGCCAGCAGTCCTAGAGGCGGGGAGCTGTTTTTT. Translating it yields CASSPRGGELFF.

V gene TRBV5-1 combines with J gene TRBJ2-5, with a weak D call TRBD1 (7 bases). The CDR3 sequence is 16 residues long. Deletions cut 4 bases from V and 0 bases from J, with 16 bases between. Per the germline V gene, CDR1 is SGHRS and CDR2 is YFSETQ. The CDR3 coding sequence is TGCGCCAGCAGCCCTTTGCAGGGGGGAGACCAAGAGACCCAGTACTTC. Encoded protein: CASSPLQGGDQETQYF. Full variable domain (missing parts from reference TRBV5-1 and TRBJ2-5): KAGVTQTPRYLIKTRGQQVTLSCSPISGHRSVSWYQQTPGQGLQFLFEYFSETQRNKGNFPGRFSGRQFSNSRSEMNVSTLELGDSALYLCASSPLQGGDQETQYFGPGTRLLVL.

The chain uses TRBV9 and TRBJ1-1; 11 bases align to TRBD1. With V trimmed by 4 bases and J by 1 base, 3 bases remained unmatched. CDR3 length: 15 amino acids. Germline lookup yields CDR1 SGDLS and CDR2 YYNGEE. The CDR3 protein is CASSRTGGGNTEAFF. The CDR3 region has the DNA TGTGCCAGCAGCAGGACAGGGGGCGGGAACACTGAAGCTTTCTTT.

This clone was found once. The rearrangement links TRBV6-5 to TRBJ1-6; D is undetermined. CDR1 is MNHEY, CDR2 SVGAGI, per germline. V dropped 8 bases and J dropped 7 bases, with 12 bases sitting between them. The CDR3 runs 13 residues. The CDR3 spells CASAGERNSPLHF. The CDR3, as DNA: TGTGCCAGCGCGGGCGAGAGGAATTCACCCCTCCACTTT.

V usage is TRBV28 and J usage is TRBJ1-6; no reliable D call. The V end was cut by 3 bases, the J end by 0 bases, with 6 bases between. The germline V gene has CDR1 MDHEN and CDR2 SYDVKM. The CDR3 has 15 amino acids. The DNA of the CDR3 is TGTGCCAGCAGTTTTCTCCGCTCCTATAATTCACCCCTCCACTTT. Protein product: CASSFLRSYNSPLHF.

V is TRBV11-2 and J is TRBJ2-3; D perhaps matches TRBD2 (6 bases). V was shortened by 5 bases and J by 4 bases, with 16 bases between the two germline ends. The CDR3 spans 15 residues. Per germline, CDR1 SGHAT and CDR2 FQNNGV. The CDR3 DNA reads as TGTGCCAGCAGCCGACTAGTTTTATCCGCAGATACGCAGTATTTT. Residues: CASSRLVLSADTQYF.

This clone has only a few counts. This chain's CDR3 is CASSTQTRTEAFF. CDR3 in DNA: TGTGCCAGCAGCACTCAGACGAGGACTGAAGCTTTCTTT. V and J are TRBV9 and TRBJ1-1; unclear D gene. From germline, CDR1 is SGDLS and CDR2 YYNGEE. Deletions cut 4 bases from V and 5 bases from J, with 12 bases between. The CDR3 is made up of 13 amino acids.

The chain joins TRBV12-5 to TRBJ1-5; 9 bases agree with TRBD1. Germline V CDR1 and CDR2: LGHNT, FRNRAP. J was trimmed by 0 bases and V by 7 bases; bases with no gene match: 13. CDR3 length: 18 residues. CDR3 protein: CASVQGQGTSYSNQPQHF. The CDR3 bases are TGTGCTAGTGTTCAAGGACAGGGGACTTCTTATAGCAATCAGCCCCAGCATTTT.